This TCR beta chain originates from a study of human T cells and chemical hapten exposure. Study overall: Once 0.01% DPC had been applied to the upper back by patch test, readings were taken at 6 days.

A remark on this clonotype: What it binds is not known.

Via MiXCR, TCRdb re-called the RACE reads, giving one row per CDR3 protein. Among more than 85,000 distinct CDR3 sequences listed, approximately 9% were seen once. Specified time point: pre-sensitization, week 0. Treatment given: therapeutic diphenylcyclopropenone sensitization with weekly scalp DPC. Study observations and caveats: Correlating positively with patch test score were the PT1 expanded TCR counts.

The specimen was whole blood, collected in connection with sensitization to the hapten diphenylcyclopropenone (DPC). The TCR comes from a man in his forties with alopecia areata. Some clones in this sample may be carry-over from other donors' samples.

CDR3 loop: CATSASGRSSYNEQFF. The CDR3, as DNA: TGTGCCACCAGTGCTAGCGGGAGGAGCTCCTACAATGAGCAGTTCTTC. The chain uses TRBV24-1 and TRBJ2-1, with 11 positions matching TRBD2. Trimming cost V 5 bases and J 0 bases; bases outside gene matches: 2. CDR3 length: 16 amino acids. Germline loops: CDR1 KGHDR, CDR2 SFDVKD.